Sequencing of this TCR beta chain was carried out in a study of shared clonotypes between healthy human individuals. Sequencing was performed with immunoSEQ multiplex PCR; in TCRdb, only in-frame clones are kept and a portion is missing. The table lists around 2.5 million clones, 90% to 95% of them singletons. CDR3 length equals 15 residues. The V end lost 4 bases, the J end lost 0 bases, and 11 bases lay between the germline ends. Germline V gene sequence: CDR1 SGHTA, CDR2 FQGNSA. The sequenced material came from naive CD4+ T cells from PBMCs. Subset denoted: CD45RA+ positively selected. J is TRBJ2-3 and V is TRBV7-2, with a tentative D call TRBD2 (5 bases). The TCR was taken from a man aged 18 to 29 in good health. Some clones in this sample may be carry-over from other donors' samples. The CDR3 loop reads CASSSGLKSTDTQYF. CDR3 sequence (DNA): TGTGCCAGCAGCTCAGGACTCAAAAGCACAGATACGCAGTATTTT. The full variable domain, with the rest looked up from reference TRBV7-2 and TRBJ2-3, is GAGVSQSPSNKVTEKGKDVELRCDPISGHTALYWYRQSLGQGLEFLIYFQGNSAPDKSGLPSDRFSAERTGGSVSTLTIQRTQQEDSAVYLCASSSGLKSTDTQYFGPGTRLTVL.